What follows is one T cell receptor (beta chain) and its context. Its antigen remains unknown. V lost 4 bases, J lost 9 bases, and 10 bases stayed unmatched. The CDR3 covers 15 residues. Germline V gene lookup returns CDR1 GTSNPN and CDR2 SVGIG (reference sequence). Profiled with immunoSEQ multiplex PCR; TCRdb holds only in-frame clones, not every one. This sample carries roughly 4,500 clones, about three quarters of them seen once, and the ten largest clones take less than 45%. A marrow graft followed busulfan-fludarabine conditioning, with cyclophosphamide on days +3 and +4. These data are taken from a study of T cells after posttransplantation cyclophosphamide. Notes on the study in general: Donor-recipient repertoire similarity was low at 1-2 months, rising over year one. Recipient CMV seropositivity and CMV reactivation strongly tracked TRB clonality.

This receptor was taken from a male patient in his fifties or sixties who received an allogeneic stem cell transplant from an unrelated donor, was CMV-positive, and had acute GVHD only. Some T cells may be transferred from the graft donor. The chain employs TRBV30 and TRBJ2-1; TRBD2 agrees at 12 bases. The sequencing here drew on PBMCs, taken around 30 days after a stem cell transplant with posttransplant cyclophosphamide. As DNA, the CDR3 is TGTGCCTGGACTGTGGTCCTAGCGGGAGGGGGTGAGCAGTTCTTC. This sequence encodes CAWTVVLAGGGEQFF.